The entry below gives a single TCR beta chain sequence along with its context. Its target is not known. The record originates from a study of cytomegalovirus exposure and HLA in healthy donors. Whole-study results and caveats: Later analysis suggested most CMV-associated TCR beta chains were HLA-restricted. Researchers counted approximately 160 TCR beta chains as cytomegalovirus-associated.

A multiplex PCR was run with 60 Vbeta primers and 13 Jbeta primers. Only in-frame clones appear in the TCRdb table, and some are missing; sequencing was by immunoSEQ multiplex PCR. The table has about 190,000 clones, about four fifths seen once. Trimming removed 6 bases at V and 3 bases at J, with 18 bases between. In germline, CDR1 is MNHEY, CDR2 SVGAGI. CDR3 size: 15 residues. The sequence came from a man in his forties in good health and CMV-seropositive. The specimen sequenced was PBMCs. V and J are TRBV6-5 and TRBJ2-7, with a tentative D call TRBD1 (8 bases). CDR3 region: CASRIQGEGFYEQYF. The CDR3 coding sequence is TGTGCCAGCAGGATACAGGGGGAGGGTTTCTACGAGCAGTACTTC.